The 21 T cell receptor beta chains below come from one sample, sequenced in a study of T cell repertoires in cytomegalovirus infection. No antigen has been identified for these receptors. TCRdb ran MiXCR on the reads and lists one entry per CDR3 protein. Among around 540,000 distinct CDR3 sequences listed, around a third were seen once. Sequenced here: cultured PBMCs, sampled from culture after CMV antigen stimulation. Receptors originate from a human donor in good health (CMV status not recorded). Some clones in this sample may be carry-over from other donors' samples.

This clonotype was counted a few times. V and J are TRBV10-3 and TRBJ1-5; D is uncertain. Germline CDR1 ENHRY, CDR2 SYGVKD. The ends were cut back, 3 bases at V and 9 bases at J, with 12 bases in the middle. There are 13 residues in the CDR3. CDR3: CAISEGGIGPQHF. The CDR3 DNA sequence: TGTGCCATCAGTGAAGGAGGGATAGGGCCCCAGCATTTT.

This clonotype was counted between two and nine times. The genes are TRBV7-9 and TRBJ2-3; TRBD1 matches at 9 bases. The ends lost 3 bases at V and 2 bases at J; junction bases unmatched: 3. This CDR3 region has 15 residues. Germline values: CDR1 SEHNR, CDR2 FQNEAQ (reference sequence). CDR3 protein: CASSLDRGLTDTQYF. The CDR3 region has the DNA TGTGCCAGCAGCTTGGACAGGGGTCTCACAGATACGCAGTATTTT. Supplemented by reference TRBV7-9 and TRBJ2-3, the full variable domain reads DTGVSQNPRHKITKRGQNVTFRCDPISEHNRLYWYRQTLGQGPEFLTYFQNEAQLEKSRLLSDRFSAERPKGSFSTLEIQRTEQGDSAMYLCASSLDRGLTDTQYFGPGTRLTVL.

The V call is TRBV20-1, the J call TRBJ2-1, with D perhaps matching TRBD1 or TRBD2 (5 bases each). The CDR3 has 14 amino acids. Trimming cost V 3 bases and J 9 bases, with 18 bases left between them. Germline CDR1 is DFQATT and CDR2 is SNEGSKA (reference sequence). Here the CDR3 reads CSAREPGPKLEQFF. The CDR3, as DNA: TGCAGTGCTAGGGAGCCGGGACCGAAGCTTGAGCAGTTCTTC.

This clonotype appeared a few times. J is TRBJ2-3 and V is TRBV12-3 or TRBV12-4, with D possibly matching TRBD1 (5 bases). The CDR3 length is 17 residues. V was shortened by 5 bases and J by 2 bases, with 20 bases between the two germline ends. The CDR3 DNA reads TGTGCCAGCAGTCGTCTGCTCAACAGGTCCCCCACAGATACGCAGTATTTT. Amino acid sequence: CASSRLLNRSPTDTQYF.

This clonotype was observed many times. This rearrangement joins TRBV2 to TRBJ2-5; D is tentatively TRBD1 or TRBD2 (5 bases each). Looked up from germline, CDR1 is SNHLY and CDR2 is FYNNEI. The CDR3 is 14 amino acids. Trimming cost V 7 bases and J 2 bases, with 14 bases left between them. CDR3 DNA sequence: TGTGCCAGCAAGCGCCGGGACCGACAAGAGACCCAGTACTTC. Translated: CASKRRDRQETQYF.

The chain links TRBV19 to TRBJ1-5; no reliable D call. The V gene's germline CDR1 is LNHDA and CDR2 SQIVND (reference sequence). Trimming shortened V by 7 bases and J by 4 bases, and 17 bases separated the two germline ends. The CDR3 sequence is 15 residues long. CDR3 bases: TGTGCCAGTAAGGCATCGCGGGGTAAGAATCAGCCCCAGCATTTT. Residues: CASKASRGKNQPQHF.

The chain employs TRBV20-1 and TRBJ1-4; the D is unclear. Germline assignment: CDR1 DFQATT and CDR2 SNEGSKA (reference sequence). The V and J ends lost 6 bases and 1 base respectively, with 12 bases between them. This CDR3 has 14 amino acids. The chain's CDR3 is CSAPTRRTNEKLFF. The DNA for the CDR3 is TGCAGTGCACCGACCAGGCGAACTAATGAAAAACTGTTTTTT.

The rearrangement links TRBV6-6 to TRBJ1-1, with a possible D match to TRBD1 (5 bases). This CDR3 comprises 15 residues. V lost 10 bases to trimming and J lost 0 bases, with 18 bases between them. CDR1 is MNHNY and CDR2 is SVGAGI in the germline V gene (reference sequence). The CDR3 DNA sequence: TGTGCCAACACCAAATGGGGCCAGATGAACACTGAAGCTTTCTTT. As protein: CANTKWGQMNTEAFF.

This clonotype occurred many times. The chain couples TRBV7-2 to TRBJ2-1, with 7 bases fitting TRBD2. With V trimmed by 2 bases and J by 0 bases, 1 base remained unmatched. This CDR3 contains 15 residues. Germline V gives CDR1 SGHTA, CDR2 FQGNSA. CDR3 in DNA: TGTGCCAGCAGCTTATCTAGCGGCTCCTACAATGAGCAGTTCTTC. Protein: CASSLSSGSYNEQFF.

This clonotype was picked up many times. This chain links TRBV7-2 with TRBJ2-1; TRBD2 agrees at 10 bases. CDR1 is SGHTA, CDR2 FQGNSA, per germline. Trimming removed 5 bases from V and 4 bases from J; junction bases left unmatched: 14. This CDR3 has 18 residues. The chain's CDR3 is CASSALQSGLAVYNEQFF. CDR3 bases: TGTGCCAGCAGCGCTCTCCAAAGTGGACTAGCGGTATACAATGAGCAGTTCTTC.

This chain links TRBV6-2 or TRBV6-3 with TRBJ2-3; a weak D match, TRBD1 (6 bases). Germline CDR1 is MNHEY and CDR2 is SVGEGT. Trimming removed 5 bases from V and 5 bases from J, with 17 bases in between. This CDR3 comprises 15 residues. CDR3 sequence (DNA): TGTGCCAGCAGTCAACAGGGTTGGCAATTAGATACGCAGTATTTT. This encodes CASSQQGWQLDTQYF.

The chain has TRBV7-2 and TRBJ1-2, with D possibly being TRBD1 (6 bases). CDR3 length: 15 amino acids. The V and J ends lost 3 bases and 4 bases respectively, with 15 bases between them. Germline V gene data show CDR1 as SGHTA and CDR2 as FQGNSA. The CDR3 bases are TGTGCCAGCAGCTTCAGGGCAGGGGACGCCTATGGCTACACCTTC. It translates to CASSFRAGDAYGYTF.

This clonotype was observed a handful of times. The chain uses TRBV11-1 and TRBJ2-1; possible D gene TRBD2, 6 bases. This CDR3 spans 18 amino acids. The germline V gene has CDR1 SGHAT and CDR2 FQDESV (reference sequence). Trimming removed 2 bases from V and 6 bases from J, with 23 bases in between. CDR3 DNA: TGTGCCAGCAGCTTATTCCTAGAGCGCCGGGGGTATGGCAATGAGCAGTTCTTC. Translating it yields CASSLFLERRGYGNEQFF.

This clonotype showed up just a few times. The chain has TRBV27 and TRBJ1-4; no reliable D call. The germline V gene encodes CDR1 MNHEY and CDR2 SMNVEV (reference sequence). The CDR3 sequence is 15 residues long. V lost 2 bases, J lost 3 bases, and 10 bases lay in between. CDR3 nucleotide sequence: TGTGCCAGCAGTTTAATGGCAGCTTCTAATGAAAAACTGTTTTTT. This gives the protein CASSLMAASNEKLFF.

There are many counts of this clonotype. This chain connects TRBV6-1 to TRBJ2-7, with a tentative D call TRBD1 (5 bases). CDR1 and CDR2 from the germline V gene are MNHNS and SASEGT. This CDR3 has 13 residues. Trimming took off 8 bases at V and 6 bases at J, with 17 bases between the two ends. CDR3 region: CASGAGSLREQYV. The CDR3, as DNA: TGTGCCAGCGGGGCCGGGTCCCTCCGCGAGCAGTACGTC.

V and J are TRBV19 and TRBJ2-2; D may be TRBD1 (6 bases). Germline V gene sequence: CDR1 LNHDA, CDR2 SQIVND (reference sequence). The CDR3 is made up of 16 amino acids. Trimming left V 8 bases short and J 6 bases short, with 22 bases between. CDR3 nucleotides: TGTGCCAGTCTCGAGGGGCGGTGGCCAGGGGCCGGGGAGCTGTTTTTT. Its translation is CASLEGRWPGAGELFF.

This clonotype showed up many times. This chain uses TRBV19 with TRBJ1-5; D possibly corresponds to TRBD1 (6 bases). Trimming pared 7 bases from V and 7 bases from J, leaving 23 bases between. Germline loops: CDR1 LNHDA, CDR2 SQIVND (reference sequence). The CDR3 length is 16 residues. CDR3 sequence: CASTPSGGYGGQPQHF. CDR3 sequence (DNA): TGTGCCAGTACCCCCTCGGGGGGCTATGGAGGCCAGCCCCAGCATTTT.

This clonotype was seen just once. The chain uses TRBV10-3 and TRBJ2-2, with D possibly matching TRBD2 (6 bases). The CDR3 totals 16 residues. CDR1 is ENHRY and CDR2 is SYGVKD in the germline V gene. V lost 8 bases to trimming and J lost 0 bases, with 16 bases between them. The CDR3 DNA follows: TGTGCCATCGGCCTTTCTAGCGCCACGAACACCGGGGAGCTGTTTTTT. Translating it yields CAIGLSSATNTGELFF.

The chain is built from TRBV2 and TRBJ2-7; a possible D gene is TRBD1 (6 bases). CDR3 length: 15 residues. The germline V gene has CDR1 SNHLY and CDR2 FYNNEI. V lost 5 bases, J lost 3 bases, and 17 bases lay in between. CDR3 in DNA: TGTGCCAGCAGTATAACCCCGGGACAAGACTACGAGCAGTACGTC. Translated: CASSITPGQDYEQYV.

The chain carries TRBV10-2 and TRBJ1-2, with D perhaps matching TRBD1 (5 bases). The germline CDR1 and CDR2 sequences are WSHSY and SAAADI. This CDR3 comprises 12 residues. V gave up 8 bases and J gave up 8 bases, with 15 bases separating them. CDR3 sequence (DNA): TGCGCCAGCGGGGAAGGGACCTTCGGCTACACCTTC. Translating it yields CASGEGTFGYTF.

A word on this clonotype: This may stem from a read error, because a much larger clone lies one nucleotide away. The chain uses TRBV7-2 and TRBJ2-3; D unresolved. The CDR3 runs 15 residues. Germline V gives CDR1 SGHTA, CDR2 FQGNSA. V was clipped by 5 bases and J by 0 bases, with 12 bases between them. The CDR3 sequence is CASSVSSTSTDTQYF. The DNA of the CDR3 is TGTGCCAGCAGCGTATCAAGCACAAGCACAGATACGCAGTATTTT.